These T cell receptor beta chains were read from a single sample in a study of cytomegalovirus exposure and HLA in healthy donors. Measured with immunoSEQ multiplex PCR; TCRdb has only the in-frame clones, and not every one. The sample shows approximately 150,000 clones, 70% to 85% of them seen only once. Source material: PBMCs. These receptors originate from a male donor in good health and CMV-seronegative. The CDR3 runs from the conserved cysteine through the conserved F or W. The D gene is left open where the match is weak. Size values are once, few and many counts, or a class for expanded clones, and some rows have none.

V,size,D,J,DNA,CDR3
TRBV28,NA,NA,TRBJ2-1,TGTGCCAGCAGTTTAGGGCCAGGGTCCCAAATTAACAATGAGCAGTTCTTC,CASSLGPGSQINNEQFF
TRBV7-2,NA,NA,TRBJ2-7,TGTGCCAGCAGCAAAGCGGCGACCAGCTCCTACGAGCAGTACTTC,CASSKAATSSYEQYF
TRBV5-4,NA,TRBD2,TRBJ2-3,TGTGCCAGCAGCTTAAAATCGGCGGGAGTTACAGATACGCAGTATTTT,CASSLKSAGVTDTQYF
TRBV19,NA,NA,TRBJ1-5,TGTGCCAGTAGTGTTACAGGGCGCGATCAGCCCCAGCATTTT,CASSVTGRDQPQHF
TRBV29-1,NA,NA,TRBJ1-1,TGCAGCGTTGTTAAAGGACAGAACACTGAAGCTTTCTTT,CSVVKGQNTEAFF
TRBV30,NA,NA,TRBJ1-3,TGTGCCTGGAGTCGGTTTGGCGGAACCTCTGGAAACACCATATATTTT,CAWSRFGGTSGNTIYF
TRBV2,NA,TRBD1,TRBJ1-2,TGTGCCAGCAGTGAAGCCCCCCGGGACAGTATCTATGGCTACACCTTC,CASSEAPRDSIYGYTF
TRBV5-6,NA,NA,TRBJ1-2,TGTGCCAGCACCCTTGGCGGGGAAGGCTATGGCTACACCTTC,CASTLGGEGYGYTF
TRBV30,NA,TRBD2,TRBJ2-7,TGTGCCTGGAGCGCCGGGACTAGCGGGATCCAGGGCTACGAGCAGTACTTC,CAWSAGTSGIQGYEQYF
TRBV6-4,NA,NA,TRBJ2-2,TGTGCCAGCAGTGTAAAGGAGTCCGGGGAGCTGTTTTTT,CASSVKESGELFF
TRBV4-3,NA,NA,TRBJ2-1,TGCGCCAGCAGTAGGGGGACCTACAATGAGCAGTTCTTC,CASSRGTYNEQFF
TRBV28,NA,NA,TRBJ2-1,TGTGCCAGCAGCCCCTGGGGGGAGTCCTACAATGAGCAGTTCTTC,CASSPWGESYNEQFF
TRBV4-2,NA,NA,TRBJ1-3,TGTGCCAGCAGCCATTTGACAGAAGCTGGAAACACCATATATTTT,CASSHLTEAGNTIYF
TRBV11-2,NA,NA,TRBJ2-7,TGTGCCAGCAGCTTACAGACTAGCTACGAGCAGTACTTC,CASSLQTSYEQYF
TRBV18,NA,NA,TRBJ1-1,TGTGCCAGCTCATTTGACAGAACTTACATGAACACTGAAGCTTTCTTT,CASSFDRTYMNTEAFF
TRBV29-1,NA,TRBD2,TRBJ2-1,TGCAGCGTGGTACCGGGACTAGGTAGTTACAATGAGCAGTTCTTC,CSVVPGLGSYNEQFF
TRBV4-1,NA,TRBD2,TRBJ2-1,TGCGCCAGCAGCCGAGATGCAGCTAGCGGGGGTACCTACAATGAGCAGTTCTTC,CASSRDAASGGTYNEQFF
TRBV27,NA,TRBD2,TRBJ2-1,TGTGCCAGCAGTTTTAATAGCGGGCCTTACAATGAGCAGTTCTTC,CASSFNSGPYNEQFF
TRBV7-2,few,NA,TRBJ1-1,TGTGCCAGCAGCTTAAGCGATTCGAACACTGAAGCTTTCTTT,CASSLSDSNTEAFF
TRBV6-5,NA,NA,TRBJ2-4,TGTGCCAGCAGTTCATTATTGGGGGGTGACATTCAGTACTTC,CASSSLLGGDIQYF
TRBV7-9,NA,NA,TRBJ1-2,TGTGCCAGCAGCTTAGTTGCGGATAGCTATGGCTACACCTTC,CASSLVADSYGYTF
TRBV7-3,NA,TRBD2,TRBJ2-7,TGTGCCAGCAGCTTGGGGCTAGCGGTCTACGAGCAGTACTTC,CASSLGLAVYEQYF
TRBV19,NA,NA,TRBJ2-4,TGTGCGTCAGGGGTTGGAAACATTCAGTACTTC,CASGVGNIQYF
TRBV2,NA,NA,TRBJ2-3,TGTGCCACCTTGGCATCCGAAACAGATACGCAGTATTTT,CATLASETDTQYF
TRBV29-1,NA,NA,TRBJ2-7,TGCAGCGCCCTGGAGGGACTTCGATACGAGCAGTACTTC,CSALEGLRYEQYF
TRBV9,NA,TRBD2,TRBJ2-1,TGTGCCAGCAGCGTAGTAGCGGGAGGGCCCGGAGAGCAGTTCTTC,CASSVVAGGPGEQFF
TRBV6-5,NA,NA,TRBJ2-7,TGTGCCAGCAGTTACTCCGTAGGGACTCTGGACGAGCAGTACTTC,CASSYSVGTLDEQYF
TRBV28,NA,NA,TRBJ2-5,TGTGCCAGCAGTGTGGACTTGGGTGAGACCCAGTACTTC,CASSVDLGETQYF
TRBV4-2,NA,NA,TRBJ1-6,TGTGCCAGCAGCCAAGTAGGGGCAAGTTCACCCCTCCACTTT,CASSQVGASSPLHF
TRBV15,NA,TRBD1,TRBJ1-1,TGTGCCACCAGCAGACTTCGGGGTTTCCTTACAGGGGGCTCAGAGAACACTGAAGCTTTCTTT,CATSRLRGFLTGGSENTEAFF
TRBV5-5,NA,NA,TRBJ1-1,TGTGCCAGCAGCCCGACAGGCACGAACCGGGAAGCTTTCTTT,CASSPTGTNREAFF
TRBV30,NA,NA,TRBJ2-3,TGTGCCTGGAGTGCGTGGCGGAACACAGATACGCAGTATTTT,CAWSAWRNTDTQYF
TRBV18,few,TRBD2,TRBJ2-3,TGTGCCAGCTCACCACGACTAGCGGGAGGGAGCAATACGCAGTATTTT,CASSPRLAGGSNTQYF
TRBV27,NA,NA,TRBJ2-7,TGTGCCAGCAGTTTCGGAGGGGGCCACGAGCAGTACTTC,CASSFGGGHEQYF
TRBV4-3,once,TRBD2,TRBJ2-3,TGCGCCAGCAGCCGTCTAGCGGAGCCTATCACAGATACGCAGTATTTT,CASSRLAEPITDTQYF
TRBV29-1,NA,NA,TRBJ1-2,TGCAGCGTTACCACAGATAACTATGGCTACACCTTC,CSVTTDNYGYTF
TRBV27,few,TRBD2,TRBJ2-1,TGTGCCAGCGGCCCTCCCTCTGCGGGAGGGCTCCGTAAGCAGTTCTTC,CASGPPSAGGLRKQFF
TRBV27,NA,NA,TRBJ2-7,TGTGCCAGCAGTTCTGGACTTACCCACTACGAGCAGTACTTC,CASSSGLTHYEQYF
TRBV7-3,once,NA,TRBJ2-7,TGTGCCAGCAGCCCAGGGGGACGGGGGGAGCAGTACTTC,CASSPGGRGEQYF
TRBV28,NA,NA,TRBJ2-1,TGTGCCAGCACCACAGACTCCTACAATGAGCAGTTCTTC,CASTTDSYNEQFF
TRBV7-9,few,NA,TRBJ1-1,TGTGCCAGCAGCCCAATTGTTTGGGGGCCGAACACTGAAGCTTTCTTT,CASSPIVWGPNTEAFF
TRBV28,once,NA,TRBJ2-3,TGTGCCAGCACTAACACAGATACGCAGTATTTT,CASTNTDTQYF
TRBV5-4,NA,NA,TRBJ1-2,TGTGCCAGCAGCTTTCCGGCAGGCAACTATGGCTACACCTTC,CASSFPAGNYGYTF